This passage covers 24 T cell receptor beta chains from one sample sequenced in a study of shared clonotypes between healthy human individuals. Assay: immunoSEQ multiplex PCR; the TCRdb copy retains only in-frame clones and omits some. The sample yields approximately 250,000 clones, 60% to 70% seen once. The sequencing sample was made of memory CD4+ T cells sorted from blood. Subset defined: CD45RA-negative fraction. All receptors come from a man aged 25 to 40 in good health.

About this clone itself: At the DNA level, this CDR3 is encoded by other sequences in the same sample as well. The chain employs TRBV7-9 and TRBJ2-7; 12 positions match TRBD2. The CDR3 sequence is 14 residues long. The trim removed 3 bases at V and 4 bases at J, leaving 1 base unmatched. Per the germline V gene, CDR1 is SEHNR and CDR2 is FQNEAQ (reference sequence). The CDR3 loop is CASSLTSGSYEQYF. CDR3 nucleotide sequence: TGTGCCAGCAGCTTGACTAGCGGGAGTTACGAGCAGTACTTC.

The rearrangement uses TRBV27 and TRBJ2-1; D gene unclear. The CDR3 length is 14 residues. The V gene's germline CDR1 is MNHEY and CDR2 SMNVEV (reference sequence). V was clipped by 4 bases and J by 6 bases, with 13 bases between them. CDR3 DNA: TGTGCCAGCAGTTCCCTGGATCGGAGCAATGAGCAGTTCTTC. Its protein is CASSSLDRSNEQFF.

The V call is TRBV7-2, the J call TRBJ1-2, with TRBD1 as a possible D gene (5 bases). The V gene's germline CDR1 is SGHTA and CDR2 FQGNSA. With 5 bases removed from V and 8 bases from J, the gap between germline ends came to 15 bases. The CDR3 sequence is 13 residues long. In DNA, the CDR3 is TGTGCCAGCAGCCGGGACCTTAATCAGGGCTACACCTTC. This codes for CASSRDLNQGYTF.

DNA of the CDR3: TGTGCCAGCAGTTCATCCCGTCAGGTCGGGTTAGATACGCAGTATTTT. Protein sequence: CASSSSRQVGLDTQYF. The chain employs TRBV27 and TRBJ2-3; no clear D. Germline CDR1 is MNHEY and CDR2 is SMNVEV (reference sequence). Trimming cost V 4 bases and J 5 bases, with 19 bases left between them. This CDR3 region has 16 residues.

This clone was observed a single time. The V and J genes are TRBV27 and TRBJ2-1; D is undetermined. In germline, CDR1 is MNHEY, CDR2 SMNVEV (reference sequence). Trimming stripped 2 bases from V and 0 bases from J, with 20 bases between. CDR3 size: 19 residues. The CDR3 reads CASSLGPRVGIGSYNEQFF. CDR3 sequence (DNA): TGTGCCAGCAGTTTAGGCCCACGAGTAGGGATAGGCTCCTACAATGAGCAGTTCTTC.

Notes on this clone: Different DNA sequences within this sample yield the same CDR3. The rearrangement links TRBV7-2 to TRBJ2-1; D gene unclear. CDR1 and CDR2 (germline): SGHTA, FQGNSA. V was cut by 1 base and J by 0 bases, with 7 bases left in between. The CDR3 has 15 amino acids. The CDR3 loop is CASSLGVGSYNEQFF. The CDR3 DNA follows: TGTGCCAGCAGCTTAGGGGTAGGCTCCTACAATGAGCAGTTCTTC.

J is TRBJ2-3 and V is TRBV4-1, with D possibly TRBD2 on 7 matching bases. Per the germline V gene, CDR1 is MGHRA and CDR2 is YSYEKL. Deletions cut 0 bases from V and 0 bases from J, with 16 bases between. CDR3 size: 18 residues. The CDR3 loop reads CASSQEGAGASSTDTQYF. The CDR3 nucleotides are TGCGCCAGCAGCCAAGAAGGCGCGGGGGCTTCTAGCACAGATACGCAGTATTTT.

This clone was detected a few times. The gene calls are TRBV15 and TRBJ1-4; the D is unclear. CDR3 size: 13 residues. V was trimmed by 1 base and J by 8 bases, leaving 8 bases between them. The germline V gene has CDR1 LNHNV and CDR2 YYDKDF (reference sequence). Written as DNA, the CDR3 is TGTGCCACCAGCAGAGGCCTGGGCGAAAAACTGTTTTTT. Residues: CATSRGLGEKLFF.

The chain combines TRBV14 with TRBJ2-2; D is uncertain. V was trimmed by 5 bases and J by 2 bases, leaving 12 bases between them. There are 15 residues in the CDR3. CDR1 is SGHDN and CDR2 is FVKESK in the germline V gene. DNA of the CDR3: TGTGCCAGCAGCTTATCTGTTTCCAACACCGGGGAGCTGTTTTTT. Its protein product is CASSLSVSNTGELFF.

The rearrangement uses TRBV6-1 and TRBJ2-7, with a possible D match to TRBD1 (6 bases). The CDR3 length is 13 residues. The germline V gene encodes CDR1 MNHNS and CDR2 SASEGT. The V end lost 1 base, the J end lost 2 bases, and 6 bases lay between the germline ends. CDR3 nucleotide sequence: TGTGCCAGCAGTGAAGAGGGGGCCTACGAGCAGTACTTC. Its protein product is CASSEEGAYEQYF.

This chain connects TRBV7-9 to TRBJ2-2, with TRBD1 matching over 7 bases. This CDR3 is 14 amino acids long. The J segment lost 4 bases and the V segment lost 4 bases, leaving 3 bases of the junction unmatched. Germline CDR1 is SEHNR and CDR2 is FQNEAQ (reference sequence). As DNA, the CDR3 is TGTGCCAGCAGCTCCGACAGGGTCACCGGGGAGCTGTTTTTT. Translated: CASSSDRVTGELFF. The full variable domain, in which reference TRBV7-9 and TRBJ2-2 provide the parts outside the CDR3, is DTGVSQNPRHKITKRGQNVTFRCDPISEHNRLYWYRQTLGQGPEFLTYFQNEAQLEKSRLLSDRFSAERPKGSFSTLEIQRTEQGDSAMYLCASSSDRVTGELFFGEGSRLTVL.

This rearrangement joins TRBV4-1 to TRBJ2-3; D is unresolved. Germline CDR1 is MGHRA and CDR2 is YSYEKL. V lost 1 base and J 0 bases, leaving 11 bases between the germline ends. The CDR3 is made up of 16 amino acids. CDR3 region: CASSQVNLVSTDTQYF. In DNA form, the CDR3 reads TGCGCCAGCAGCCAAGTAAACCTTGTTAGCACAGATACGCAGTATTTT.

This chain connects TRBV7-2 to TRBJ2-5; possible D gene TRBD1, 7 bases. The CDR3 is 18 amino acids. Per the germline V gene, CDR1 is SGHTA and CDR2 is FQGNSA. V was clipped by 5 bases and J by 5 bases, with 27 bases between them. CDR3 protein: CASSPGWGNRGGGETQYF. DNA for the CDR3: TGTGCCAGCAGCCCGGGGTGGGGGAACAGGGGCGGAGGGGAGACCCAGTACTTC.

The chain uses TRBV11-2 and TRBJ2-7; D ambiguous. The ends were cut back, 5 bases at V and 2 bases at J, with 16 bases in the middle. Germline CDR1 SGHAT, CDR2 FQNNGV. CDR3 length equals 15 residues. The CDR3 DNA reads TGTGCCAGCAGCGGAAACTCCTTGGGTACCTACGAGCAGTACTTC. It translates to CASSGNSLGTYEQYF.

The chain has TRBV5-1 and TRBJ2-1, with TRBD1 as a possible D gene (6 bases). CDR3 length: 14 residues. With 3 bases removed from V and 4 bases from J, the gap between germline ends came to 11 bases. Germline CDR1 is SGHRS and CDR2 is YFSETQ. CDR3 DNA sequence: TGCGCCAGCAGCTCAATACAGGGATACAATGAGCAGTTCTTC. Translated, it gives CASSSIQGYNEQFF.

The V and J genes are TRBV5-6 and TRBJ2-2; D is uncertain. Germline values: CDR1 SGHDT, CDR2 YYEEEE. Trimming cost V 5 bases and J 3 bases, with 11 bases left between them. CDR3 length equals 14 residues. This CDR3 reads CASRSPWDTGELFF. Written as DNA, the CDR3 is TGTGCCAGCAGATCCCCATGGGACACCGGGGAGCTGTTTTTT.

The chain links TRBV11-2 to TRBJ2-7; D not resolved. Trimming removed 2 bases from V and 6 bases from J, with 14 bases in between. There are 14 residues in the CDR3. The V gene's germline CDR1 is SGHAT and CDR2 FQNNGV. CDR3 protein: CASSLSPSSREQYF. CDR3 nucleotides: TGTGCCAGCAGCTTATCCCCGAGCAGCCGCGAGCAGTACTTC. Drawing the rest from reference TRBV11-2 and TRBJ2-7, the complete variable domain is EAGVAQSPRYKIIEKRQSVAFWCNPISGHATLYWYQQILGQGPKLLIQFQNNGVVDDSQLPKDRFSAERLKGVDSTLKIQPAKLEDSAVYLCASSLSPSSREQYFGPGTRLTVT.

The chain uses TRBV7-9 and TRBJ1-2; a weak D match, TRBD1 (5 bases). The CDR3 loop spans 17 amino acids. V shed 2 bases and J shed 9 bases, with 25 bases lying between them. Germline loops: CDR1 SEHNR, CDR2 FQNEAQ (reference sequence). As DNA, the CDR3 is TGTGCCAGCAGCTTAAAGGGTTGGGGACCCGTGTTAAACCGCTACACCTTC. Encoded protein: CASSLKGWGPVLNRYTF.

The chain uses TRBV2 and TRBJ2-1; TRBD2 agrees at 7 bases. The CDR3 has 15 amino acids. Germline V gene data show CDR1 as SNHLY and CDR2 as FYNNEI. V was pared by 4 bases and J by 5 bases, with 8 bases of the junction left unmatched. The CDR3 spells CASSALLASNNEQFF. DNA of the CDR3: TGTGCCAGCAGTGCTCTACTAGCGTCGAACAATGAGCAGTTCTTC.

This clone was counted between two and nine times. This chain uses TRBV14 with TRBJ1-1, with TRBD1 identical over 7 bases. Germline lookup yields CDR1 SGHDN and CDR2 FVKESK. The CDR3 loop spans 14 amino acids. V shed 4 bases, J shed 2 bases, and the junction held 4 bases outside the gene matches. CDR3 bases: TGTGCCAGCAGCCTGGGGACAGCCAACACTGAAGCTTTCTTT. Amino acid sequence: CASSLGTANTEAFF. Looking up the rest from reference TRBV14 and TRBJ1-1 gives the full variable domain: EAGVTQFPSHSVIEKGQTVTLRCDPISGHDNLYWYRRVMGKEIKFLLHFVKESKQDESGMPNNRFLAERTGGTYSTLKVQPAELEDSGVYFCASSLGTANTEAFFGQGTRLTVV.

CDR3 protein: CASSLGTGGGTEAFF. For the CDR3, the DNA is TGTGCCAGCAGTTTGGGGACAGGGGGCGGCACTGAAGCTTTCTTT. J is TRBJ1-1 and V is TRBV27, with 12 bases lining up with TRBD1. V lost 3 bases, J lost 4 bases, and 3 bases stayed unmatched. Germline CDR1 is MNHEY and CDR2 is SMNVEV (reference sequence). The CDR3 runs 15 residues.

The chain has TRBV5-6 and TRBJ2-7; D may be TRBD1 (5 bases). The V and J ends lost 4 bases and 5 bases respectively, with 16 bases between them. This CDR3 has 14 residues. Per the germline V gene, CDR1 is SGHDT and CDR2 is YYEEEE. CDR3 nucleotide sequence: TGTGCCAGCAGCCCCTCCGGCAGGGCTCACGAGCAGTACTTC. It translates to CASSPSGRAHEQYF.

The CDR3 nucleotides are TGTGCCAGCAGCTTCCGGACTAGCGGGAGGGACGAGCAGTACTTC. Translated, it gives CASSFRTSGRDEQYF. The rearrangement links TRBV5-6 to TRBJ2-7; 15 positions agree with TRBD2. Looked up from germline, CDR1 is SGHDT and CDR2 is YYEEEE. V gave up 2 bases and J gave up 5 bases; unmatched junction bases: 2. This CDR3 comprises 15 residues.

CDR3 sequence: CASRPRTDGYTF. In DNA form, the CDR3 reads TGTGCCAGCAGACCTAGGACGGATGGCTACACCTTC. This chain uses TRBV6-6 with TRBJ1-2; unclear D gene. Germline CDR1 MNHNY, CDR2 SVGAGI (reference sequence). The CDR3 is 12 amino acids. V lost 6 bases to trimming and J lost 6 bases, with 11 bases between them.